A single sample is the source of the 5 T cell receptor beta chains below, sequenced in a study of cytomegalovirus exposure and HLA in healthy donors. Use of 60 Vbeta and 13 Jbeta primers characterized the PCR. Using immunoSEQ multiplex PCR, the repertoire was profiled, and TCRdb retains in-frame clones only, with some absent. The record lists 150,000 to 250,000 clones, of which the ten most abundant hold roughly 0.74%. Specimen: PBMCs. Receptors were obtained from a boy between 10 and 17 years old in good health and CMV-seronegative.

The J gene is TRBJ1-2, the V gene TRBV27; tentative D call: TRBD1 (6 bases). V lost 0 bases and J lost 5, with 13 bases in between. This CDR3 has 15 amino acids. CDR1 and CDR2 from the germline V gene are MNHEY and SMNVEV (reference sequence). CDR3 DNA: TGTGCCAGCAGTTTATCGGGCAGGGGATCATATGGCTACACCTTC. Residues: CASSLSGRGSYGYTF.

The CDR3 nucleotides are TGTGCCAGCAGTGACGGGTTAGGAGGACCTGGGGCCAACGTCCTGACTTTC. This encodes CASSDGLGGPGANVLTF. The chain combines TRBV6-4 with TRBJ2-6; D possibly corresponds to TRBD2 (5 bases). The germline gives CDR1 MRHNA, CDR2 SNTAGT. Trimming removed 2 bases from V and 2 bases from J, with 13 bases in between. The CDR3 sequence is 17 residues long.

The rearrangement uses TRBV6-6 and TRBJ2-7; TRBD1 matches 11 bases. This CDR3 contains 15 residues. J gave up 5 bases and V 6 bases, and 9 bases lay outside the gene matches. The germline V gene encodes CDR1 MNHNY and CDR2 SVGAGI (reference sequence). The CDR3 DNA reads TGTGCCAGCAGCCCCGGGTGGGACAGGGGGAACGAGCAGTACTTC. This codes for CASSPGWDRGNEQYF.

A note on this clone: In this CDR3 the conserved last residue, phenylalanine or tryptophan, is missing, so a read error is likely. V and J are TRBV2 and TRBJ1-1, with 11 bases lining up with TRBD1. Losses at the gene ends were 6 bases for V and 4 bases for J; bases not matched to a gene: 4. The germline CDR1 and CDR2 sequences are SNHLY and FYNNEI. CDR3 length equals 14 residues. This CDR3 is CASRGQGDGTEAFS. The DNA for the CDR3 is TGTGCCAGCAGGGGACAGGGGGATGGCACTGAAGCTTTCTCT.

This chain joins TRBV7-9 and TRBJ1-4; D remains ambiguous. The CDR3 has 14 residues. Germline V lookup: CDR1 SEHNR, CDR2 FQNEAQ (reference sequence). Trimming took off 3 bases at V and 5 bases at J, with 10 bases between the two ends. CDR3 bases: TGTGCCAGCAGCTTGAGGGTCGGAAATGAAAAACTGTTTTTT. This gives the protein CASSLRVGNEKLFF.